Listed below are T cell receptor beta chains from one sample, sequenced in a study of PD-L1 blockade in urothelial cancer. The data were produced by immunoSEQ multiplex PCR, yet TCRdb's version contains in-frame clones alone and is incomplete. The table includes more than 40,000 clones, approximately 78% detected once. Material: PBMCs, obtained around atezolizumab (anti-PD-L1) treatment. These receptors all come from a man aged 50 to 60 with urothelial cancer. CDR3s include the opening cysteine and the closing phenylalanine or tryptophan. A D gene is named only where the DNA matches it firmly. Clone size appears in some rows only: once, few, many, or a class for an expanded clone.

d_call: TRBD1
j_call: TRBJ2-7
v_call: TRBV5-1
clone_size: NA
cdr3_aa: CASTPGTGGFEQYF
cdr3_nt: TGCGCCAGCACCCCCGGGACAGGGGGTTTCGAGCAGTACTTC

d_call: TRBD1
j_call: TRBJ1-2
v_call: TRBV5-8
clone_size: few
cdr3_aa: CASSAGTGAWSGYTF
cdr3_nt: TGTGCCAGCAGCGCAGGGACAGGGGCTTGGAGTGGCTACACCTTC

d_call: TRBD2
j_call: TRBJ2-3
v_call: TRBV7-3
clone_size: NA
cdr3_aa: CASSSGRAADTQYF
cdr3_nt: TGTGCCAGCAGTAGCGGGAGGGCCGCAGATACGCAGTATTTT

d_call: TRBD2
j_call: TRBJ2-1
v_call: TRBV4-1
clone_size: NA
cdr3_aa: CASSQEGGLAGNEQFF
cdr3_nt: TGCGCCAGCAGCCAAGAGGGGGGACTAGCGGGGAATGAGCAGTTCTTC

d_call: TRBD1
j_call: TRBJ1-2
v_call: TRBV7-9
clone_size: NA
cdr3_aa: CASSSGGRAGYGYTF
cdr3_nt: TGTGCCAGCAGCTCAGGGGGGCGGGCAGGATATGGCTACACCTTC

d_call: NA
j_call: TRBJ1-3
v_call: TRBV5-5
clone_size: NA
cdr3_aa: CASSWGPTEDLGLGNTIYF
cdr3_nt: TGTGCCAGCAGCTGGGGGCCGACAGAGGACCTTGGGCTTGGAAACACCATATATTTT

d_call: NA
j_call: TRBJ2-4
v_call: TRBV7-2
clone_size: NA
cdr3_aa: CASSLAAGGLKNIQYF
cdr3_nt: TGTGCCAGCAGCTTAGCGGCAGGGGGACTGAAAAACATTCAGTACTTC

d_call: TRBD1
j_call: TRBJ1-2
v_call: TRBV18
clone_size: NA
cdr3_aa: CASSLIGTADNYGYTF
cdr3_nt: TGTGCCAGCTCACTCATAGGGACAGCTGACAACTATGGCTACACCTTC

d_call: TRBD2
j_call: TRBJ2-3
v_call: TRBV9
clone_size: NA
cdr3_aa: CASSVRLAGGSTDTQYF
cdr3_nt: TGTGCCAGCAGCGTCCGACTAGCGGGAGGGAGCACAGATACGCAGTATTTT

d_call: TRBD1
j_call: TRBJ1-3
v_call: TRBV6-5
clone_size: NA
cdr3_aa: CASSLDRADGNTIYF
cdr3_nt: TGTGCCAGCAGTTTGGACAGGGCGGATGGAAACACCATATATTTT

d_call: TRBD2
j_call: TRBJ2-4
v_call: TRBV27
clone_size: NA
cdr3_aa: CASSRTSGRGWNIQYF
cdr3_nt: TGTGCCAGCAGTCGGACTAGCGGGAGAGGTTGGAACATTCAGTACTTC

d_call: TRBD2
j_call: TRBJ2-3
v_call: TRBV15
clone_size: NA
cdr3_aa: CATSRAAGGASTDTQYF
cdr3_nt: TGTGCCACCAGCAGAGCCGCGGGGGGCGCTAGCACAGATACGCAGTATTTT